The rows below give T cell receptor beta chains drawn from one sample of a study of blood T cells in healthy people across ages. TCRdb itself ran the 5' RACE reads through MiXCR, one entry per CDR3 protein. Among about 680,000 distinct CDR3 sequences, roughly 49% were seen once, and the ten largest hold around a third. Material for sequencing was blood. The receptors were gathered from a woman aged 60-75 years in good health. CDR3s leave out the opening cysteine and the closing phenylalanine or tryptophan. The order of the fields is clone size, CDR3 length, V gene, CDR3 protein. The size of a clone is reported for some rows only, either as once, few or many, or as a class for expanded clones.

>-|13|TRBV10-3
AISESGQRNTEAF
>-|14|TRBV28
ASRRTSGGLTDTQY
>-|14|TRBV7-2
ASSRGTKTSTDTQY
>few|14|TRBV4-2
ASSPPGRAASSPLH
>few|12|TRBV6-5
ASSSDRTGYGYT
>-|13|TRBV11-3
ASSLGVPGGDTQY
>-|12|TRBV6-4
ASSDSTSGTPRF
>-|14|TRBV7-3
ASSFRAESSTDTQY
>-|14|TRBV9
ASSVGASGSYNEQF
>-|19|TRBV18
ASSPLKRDEQYFGPGTEAF
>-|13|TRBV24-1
ATSSPGTGGYEQF
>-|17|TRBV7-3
ASSLTGASHTSSYNEQF
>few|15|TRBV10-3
AISGSLGTSDIDEQF
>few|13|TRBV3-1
ASSQDTRSGEKLF